This T cell receptor (beta chain) was captured in a study of T cell clonality in common variable immunodeficiency. Findings of the study overall: In common variable immunodeficiency, TCR beta chains reportedly carried fewer deletions and N-nucleotide insertions. T cell subpopulation sequencing would be needed to explain CVID clonality.

CVID and control samples used equivalent genomic DNA input. Profiled with immunoSEQ multiplex PCR; TCRdb holds only in-frame clones, not every one. The table lists fewer than 20,000 clones, with no singletons. This clone was seen many times. Its antigen is undetermined. The CDR3 end lies 3 residues beyond the end of the read and is filled in from the germline J gene. The CDR3 has 16 residues. The germline gives CDR1 ENHRY, CDR2 SYGVKD. J gave up 6 bases and V 3 bases, and 9 bases lay outside the gene matches. Most patients and controls had Caucasian heritage. All CVID subjects were on immunoglobulin replacement for at least one year.

This chain uses TRBV10-3 with TRBJ2-3; 10 positions agree with TRBD2. The sequence was obtained from a human donor with common variable immunodeficiency. Sequencing input: peripheral blood mononuclear cells. The DNA read from the CDR3 is TGTGCCATCAGTGACGAGACTAGCGGGCTCGGGGATACG. Translation: CAISDETSGLGDT. The whole CDR3 protein reads CAISDETSGLGDTQYF.